This T cell receptor beta chain derives from a study of T cell responses to AZD1222 COVID-19 vaccine. Study overall: Second doses at about 4 or about 12 weeks were pooled. Overall study findings and caveats: With dominance at 160-218 and 743-854, vaccine-associated CD4 TCRs spanned spike. Donors were mostly white British, more females; clonal diversity possibly underestimated. Epitopes outside B.1.351 and B.1.1.7 mutated regions reportedly drew nearly half of spike TCRs.

Concerning this clone: The antigen is unknown.

Germline-derived CDR1 and CDR2 are SEHNR and FQNEAQ (reference sequence). The CDR3 contains 13 residues. V was pared by 5 bases and J by 5 bases, with 13 bases between. Clones were read by immunoSEQ multiplex PCR, and TCRdb kept only the in-frame ones, dropping some. The data show 80,000 or so clones, more than 80% seen once. Source: peripheral blood, taken on day 0 of AZD1222 vaccination. The chain carries TRBV7-9 and TRBJ2-7, with D possibly TRBD1 on 5 matching bases. The source is an adult in good health. CDR3 protein: CASSPWGANEQYF. CDR3 DNA sequence: TGTGCCAGCAGCCCCTGGGGCGCAAACGAGCAGTACTTC.